The clone carrying this TCR beta chain has ten or more counts. The CDR3 loop spans 14 amino acids. V was cut by 3 bases and J by 8 bases, with 16 bases left in between. CDR1 is MGHRA, CDR2 YSYEKL, per germline. The sample belongs to a study of T cells in Graves' hyperthyroidism and ophthalmopathy. Hyperthyroidism patients were newly diagnosed, had disease duration under 2 months, and were aged 18 to 65 years. Clinical symptoms, serum thyroxine, TRAb, thyroid ultrasound and orbital computed tomography informed diagnoses. The TCR beta CDR3 regions underwent amplification using RNA transcripts as the source. With the HTBI primer set, the TCR CDR3 went through a first round of RT-PCR. In TCRdb, the multiplex PCR reads were re-called with MiXCR into one record per CDR3 protein. The table includes 300,000 to 450,000 distinct CDR3 sequences, around 13% detected once.

This clonotype originated in a woman aged 60 to 75 with Graves' hyperthyroidism. The sequenced sample was blood. This chain links TRBV4-1 with TRBJ1-2, with a possible D match to TRBD1 (5 bases). CDR3 loop: CASSHQGITQGYTF. In DNA, the CDR3 is TGCGCCAGCAGCCACCAGGGTATAACTCAAGGCTACACCTTC.